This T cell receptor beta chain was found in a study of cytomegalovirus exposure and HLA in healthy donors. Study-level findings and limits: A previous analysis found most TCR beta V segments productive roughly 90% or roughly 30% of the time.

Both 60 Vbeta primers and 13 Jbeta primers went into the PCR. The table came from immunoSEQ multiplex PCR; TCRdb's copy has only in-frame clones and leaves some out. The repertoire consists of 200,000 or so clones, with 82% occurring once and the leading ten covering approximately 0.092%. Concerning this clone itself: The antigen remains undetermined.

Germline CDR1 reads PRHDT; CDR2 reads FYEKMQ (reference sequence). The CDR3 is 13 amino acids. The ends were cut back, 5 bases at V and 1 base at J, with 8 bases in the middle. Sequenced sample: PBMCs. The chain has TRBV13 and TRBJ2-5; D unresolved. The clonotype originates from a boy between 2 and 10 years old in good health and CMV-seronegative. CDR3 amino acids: CASSGSVQETQYF. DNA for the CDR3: TGTGCCAGCAGCGGCAGCGTCCAAGAGACCCAGTACTTC.